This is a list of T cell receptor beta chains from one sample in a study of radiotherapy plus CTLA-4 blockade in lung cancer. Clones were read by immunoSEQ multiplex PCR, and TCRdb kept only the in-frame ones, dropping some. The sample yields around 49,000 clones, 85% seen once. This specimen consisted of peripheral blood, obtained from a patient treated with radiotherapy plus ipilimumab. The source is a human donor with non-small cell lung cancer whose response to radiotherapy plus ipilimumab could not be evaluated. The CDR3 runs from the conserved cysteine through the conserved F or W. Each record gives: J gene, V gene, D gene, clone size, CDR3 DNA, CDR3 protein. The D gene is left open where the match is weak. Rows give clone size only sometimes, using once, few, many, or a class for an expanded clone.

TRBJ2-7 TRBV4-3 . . TGCGCCAGCAGCCAAGAGGATAGCCGCCACTACGAGCAGTACTTC CASSQEDSRHYEQYF
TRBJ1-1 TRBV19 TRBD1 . TGTGCCAGTAACCCGACAGGGGCGAACACTGAAGCTTTCTTT CASNPTGANTEAFF
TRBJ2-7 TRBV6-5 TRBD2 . TGTGCCAGCAGTTACTCGCTAGCGGGAGGAGGCGAGCAGTACTTC CASSYSLAGGGEQYF
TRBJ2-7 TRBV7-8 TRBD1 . TGTGCCAGCAGCTTAGCCTACGGGACAGGGGGCCACGAGCAGTACTTC CASSLAYGTGGHEQYF
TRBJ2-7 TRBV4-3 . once TGCGCCAGCAGCCAAATACTAGCTAACAACTATTACGAGCAGTACTTC CASSQILANNYYEQYF
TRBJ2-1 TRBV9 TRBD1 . TGTGCCAGCAGCGTACTCGCAGGGACAGGGAATTACAATGAGCAGTTCTTC CASSVLAGTGNYNEQFF
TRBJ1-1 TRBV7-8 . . TGTGCCAGCAGCATACCCACCGGGACATTGAACACTGAAGCTTTCTTT CASSIPTGTLNTEAFF
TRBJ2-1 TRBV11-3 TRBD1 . TGTGCCAGCAGCTTAGAGGACAGGGGGTACAATGAGCAGTTCTTC CASSLEDRGYNEQFF
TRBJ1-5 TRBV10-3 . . TGTGCCACGGGAGATTCAGGGACGGATCAGCCCCAGCATTTT CATGDSGTDQPQHF
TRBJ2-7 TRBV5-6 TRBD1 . TGTGCCAGCAGCTTGAGGCAGGGGGACGAGCAGTACTTC CASSLRQGDEQYF
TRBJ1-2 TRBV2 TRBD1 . TGTGCCAGCCACCGCGCCGGGACAGCTAACTATGGCTACACCTTC CASHRAGTANYGYTF
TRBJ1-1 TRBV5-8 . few TGTGCCAGCAGCCGAATCCAGGGCCCGACCACTGAAGCTTTCTTT CASSRIQGPTTEAFF
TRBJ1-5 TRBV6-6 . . TGTGCCAGCAGTTACAGCAGGAATGGGAATCAGCCCCAGCATTTT CASSYSRNGNQPQHF
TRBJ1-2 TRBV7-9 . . TGTGCCAGCACCAACACGGGGATACACGAAGGCTACACCTTC CASTNTGIHEGYTF
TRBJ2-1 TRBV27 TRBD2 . TGTGCCAGCAGTTTATCGAGCGGGAGAGTGAATGAGCAGTTCTTC CASSLSSGRVNEQFF
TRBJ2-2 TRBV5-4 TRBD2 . TGTGCCAGCAGCCCCAGGGGTAGCGGGACCCTGGGGGGGGAGCTGTTTTTT CASSPRGSGTLGGELFF
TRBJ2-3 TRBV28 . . TGTGCCAGCAGTTTACGCGGAGGGTTGGATACGCAGTATTTT CASSLRGGLDTQYF
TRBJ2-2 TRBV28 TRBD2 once TGTGCCAGCAGTTCCTCTAGCGGGAGGGGCAGCACCGGGGAGCTGTTTTTT CASSSSSGRGSTGELFF
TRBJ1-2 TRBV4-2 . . TGTGCCAGCAGCCACCGGGAGACATATGGCTACACCTTC CASSHRETYGYTF
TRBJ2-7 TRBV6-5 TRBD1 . TGTGCCAGCAGTTTGACGACAGGGGGTTCTCACGAGCAGTACTTC CASSLTTGGSHEQYF
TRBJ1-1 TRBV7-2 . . TGTGCCAGCAGTGCAGGGATGAACACTGAAGCTTTCTTT CASSAGMNTEAFF
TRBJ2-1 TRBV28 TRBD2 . TGTGCCAGCAGGCTCTGGGGACTAGCGGGAGTCGGCAATGAGCAGTTCTTC CASRLWGLAGVGNEQFF
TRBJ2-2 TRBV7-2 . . TGTGCCAGCAGCCGGACAGAGTCGAACACCGGGGAGCTGTTTTTT CASSRTESNTGELFF
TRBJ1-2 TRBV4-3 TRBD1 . TGCGCCAGCAGCCAGGATCAACAGGGGGCTAATGGCTACACCTTC CASSQDQQGANGYTF
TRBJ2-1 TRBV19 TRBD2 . TGTGCCACCCTCGGGAGGGGACCAAATGAGCAGTTCTTC CATLGRGPNEQFF
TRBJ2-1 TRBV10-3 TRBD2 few TGTGCCATCAGTGAGGTGGGAGGGCCCGTAGGCACCAATGAGCAGTTCTTC CAISEVGGPVGTNEQFF
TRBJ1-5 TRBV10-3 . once TGTGCCATCAGTGACCAAGGCACCCAGGGTCAGCCCCAGCATTTT CAISDQGTQGQPQHF
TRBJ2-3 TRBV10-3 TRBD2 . TGTGCCATCAGTGGGGGTAGCGGGGACACAGATACGCAGTATTTT CAISGGSGDTDTQYF
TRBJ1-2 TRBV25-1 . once TGTGCCAGCAGTGAAGTAGCTGCCAGCTACTATGGCTACACCTTC CASSEVAASYYGYTF
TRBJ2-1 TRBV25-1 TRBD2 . TGTGCCAGCAGTGAAAGGGCCGGGGGGGAGCAGTTCTTC CASSERAGGEQFF
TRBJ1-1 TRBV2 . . TGTGCCAGCAGTGCAGGGTTCTCGACTGAAGCTTTCTTT CASSAGFSTEAFF
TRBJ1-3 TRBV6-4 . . TGTGCCAGCAGGAACCCCCGGACAGCCTCTGGAAACACCATATATTTT CASRNPRTASGNTIYF
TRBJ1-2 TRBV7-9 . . TGTGCCAGCAGCCCCCGACAGGCTCATGGCTACACCTTC CASSPRQAHGYTF
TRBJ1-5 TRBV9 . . TGTGCCAGCAGCGATGAGGAAAATCAGCCCCAGCATTTT CASSDEENQPQHF
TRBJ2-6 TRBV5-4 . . TGTGCCAGCAGCTTGGGAGGTGCCGGGGCCAACGTCCTGACTTTC CASSLGGAGANVLTF
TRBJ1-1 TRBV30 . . TGTGCCTGGACCCCGCAGGCCGCGGCTTTCTTT CAWTPQAAAFF
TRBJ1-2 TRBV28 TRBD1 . TGTGCCAGCAGCAGGGACAGCTACTATGGCTACACCTTC CASSRDSYYGYTF
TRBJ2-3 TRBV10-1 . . TGCGCCAGCAGTGGCGGGGACTTCACAGATACGCAGTATTTT CASSGGDFTDTQYF
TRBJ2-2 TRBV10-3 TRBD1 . TGTGCCATCAGTGAAACTCCAGGGGGCTCCGGGGAGCTGTTTTTT CAISETPGGSGELFF
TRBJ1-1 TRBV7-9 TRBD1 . TGTGCCAGCAGCTCCCCTCGGGACAGGTTAAGGAACACTGAAGCTTTCTTT CASSSPRDRLRNTEAFF
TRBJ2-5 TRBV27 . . TGTGCCAGCAGTTCCCAACCCCTCCCCCGGAGTACTCAAGAGACCCAGTACTTC CASSSQPLPRSTQETQYF
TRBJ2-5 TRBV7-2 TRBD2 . TGTGCCAGCAGCTTAGAGCTAGCGGGCGGGAGGGAGACCCAGTACTTC CASSLELAGGRETQYF
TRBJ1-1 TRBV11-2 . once TGCGCCAGCAGCCCCTCGCGGGGAGGTGTCACTGAAGCTTTCTTT CASSPSRGGVTEAFF
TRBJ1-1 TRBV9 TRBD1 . TGTGCCAGCACGGCAGGGGGCATGGACACTGAAGCTTTCTTT CASTAGGMDTEAFF
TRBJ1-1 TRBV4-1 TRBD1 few TGCGCCAGCAGCCAAGAGGGTACCTACAGGGGTTTGAACACTGAAGCTTTCTTT CASSQEGTYRGLNTEAFF
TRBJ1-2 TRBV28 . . TGTGCCAGCAGGCCCAGGGATTTAGCTAACTATGGCTACACCTTC CASRPRDLANYGYTF